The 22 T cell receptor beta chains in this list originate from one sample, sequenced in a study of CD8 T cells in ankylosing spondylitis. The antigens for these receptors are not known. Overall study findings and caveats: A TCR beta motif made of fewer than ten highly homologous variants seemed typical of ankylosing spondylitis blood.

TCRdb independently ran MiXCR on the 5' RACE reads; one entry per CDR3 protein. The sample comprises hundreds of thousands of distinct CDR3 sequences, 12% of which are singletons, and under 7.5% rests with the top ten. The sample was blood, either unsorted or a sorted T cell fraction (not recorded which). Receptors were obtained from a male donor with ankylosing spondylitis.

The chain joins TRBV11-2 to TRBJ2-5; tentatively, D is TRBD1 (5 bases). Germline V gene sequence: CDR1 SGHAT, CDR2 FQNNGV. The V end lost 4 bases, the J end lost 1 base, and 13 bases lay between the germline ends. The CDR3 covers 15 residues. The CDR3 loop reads CASSYQLGAQETQYF. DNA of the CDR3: TGTGCCAGCAGCTACCAGCTAGGGGCCCAAGAGACCCAGTACTTC. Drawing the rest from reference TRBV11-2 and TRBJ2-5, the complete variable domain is EAGVAQSPRYKIIEKRQSVAFWCNPISGHATLYWYQQILGQGPKLLIQFQNNGVVDDSQLPKDRFSAERLKGVDSTLKIQPAKLEDSAVYLCASSYQLGAQETQYFGPGTRLLVL.

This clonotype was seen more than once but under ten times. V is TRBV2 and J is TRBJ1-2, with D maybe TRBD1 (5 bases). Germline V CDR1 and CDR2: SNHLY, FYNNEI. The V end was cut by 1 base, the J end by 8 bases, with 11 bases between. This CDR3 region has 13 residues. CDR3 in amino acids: CASSEGGSVGYTF. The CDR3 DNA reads TGTGCCAGCAGTGAAGGGGGGTCGGTCGGCTACACCTTC.

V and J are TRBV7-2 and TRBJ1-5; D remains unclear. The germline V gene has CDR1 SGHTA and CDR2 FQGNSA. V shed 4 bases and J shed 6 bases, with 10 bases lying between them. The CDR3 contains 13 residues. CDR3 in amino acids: CASSSYPGQPQHF. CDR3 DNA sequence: TGTGCCAGCAGCTCCTATCCCGGTCAGCCCCAGCATTTT.

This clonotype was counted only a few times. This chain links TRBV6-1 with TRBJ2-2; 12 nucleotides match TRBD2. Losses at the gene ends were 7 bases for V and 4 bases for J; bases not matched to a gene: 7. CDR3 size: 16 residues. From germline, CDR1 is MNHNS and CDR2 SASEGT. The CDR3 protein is CASTPSGRGGTGELFF. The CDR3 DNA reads TGTGCCAGCACCCCTAGCGGGAGGGGCGGCACCGGGGAGCTGTTTTTT.

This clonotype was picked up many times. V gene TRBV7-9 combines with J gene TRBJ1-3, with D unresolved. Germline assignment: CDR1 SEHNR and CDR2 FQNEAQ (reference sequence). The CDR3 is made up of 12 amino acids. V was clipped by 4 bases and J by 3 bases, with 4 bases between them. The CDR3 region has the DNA TGTGCCAGCAGCTCAAATGGAAACACCATATATTTT. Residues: CASSSNGNTIYF.

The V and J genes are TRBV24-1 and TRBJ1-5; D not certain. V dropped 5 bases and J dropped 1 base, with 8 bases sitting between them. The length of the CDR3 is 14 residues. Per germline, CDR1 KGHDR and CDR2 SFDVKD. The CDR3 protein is CATSGGMSNQPQHF. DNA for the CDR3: TGTGCCACCAGTGGTGGGATGAGCAATCAGCCCCAGCATTTT.

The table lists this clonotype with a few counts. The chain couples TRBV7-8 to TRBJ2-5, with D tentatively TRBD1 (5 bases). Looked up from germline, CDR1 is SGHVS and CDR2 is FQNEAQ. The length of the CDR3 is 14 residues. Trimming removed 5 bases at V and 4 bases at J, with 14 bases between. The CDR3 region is CASSLRLGAETQYF. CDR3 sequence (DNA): TGTGCCAGCAGCCTGAGGCTAGGGGCAGAGACCCAGTACTTC. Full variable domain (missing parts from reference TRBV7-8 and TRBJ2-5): GAGVSQSPRYKVAKRGQDVALRCDPISGHVSLFWYQQALGQGPEFLTYFQNEAQLDKSGLPSDRFFAERPEGSVSTLKIQRTQQEDSAVYLCASSLRLGAETQYFGPGTRLLVL.

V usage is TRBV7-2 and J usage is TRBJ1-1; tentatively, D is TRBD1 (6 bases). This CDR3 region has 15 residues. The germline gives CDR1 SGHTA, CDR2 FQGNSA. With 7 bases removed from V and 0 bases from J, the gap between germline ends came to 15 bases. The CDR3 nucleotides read TGTGCCAGCAACCTACAGGGTTACATGAACACTGAAGCTTTCTTT. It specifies CASNLQGYMNTEAFF.

Here the CDR3 reads CASTRSFYEQYV. The CDR3 nucleotides are TGTGCCAGCACCCGGAGTTTCTACGAGCAGTACGTC. The V gene is TRBV25-1, the J gene TRBJ2-7; D unresolved. Deletions cut 7 bases from V and 3 bases from J, with 10 bases between. From germline, CDR1 is MGHDK and CDR2 SYGVNS. The CDR3 totals 12 residues.

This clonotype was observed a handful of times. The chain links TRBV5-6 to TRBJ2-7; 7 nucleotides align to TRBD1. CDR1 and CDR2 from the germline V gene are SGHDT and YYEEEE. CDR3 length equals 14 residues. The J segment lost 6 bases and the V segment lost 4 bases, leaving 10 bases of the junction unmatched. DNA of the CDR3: TGTGCCAGCAGCCCAATACAGGGGAGCTCCGAGCAGTACTTC. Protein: CASSPIQGSSEQYF.

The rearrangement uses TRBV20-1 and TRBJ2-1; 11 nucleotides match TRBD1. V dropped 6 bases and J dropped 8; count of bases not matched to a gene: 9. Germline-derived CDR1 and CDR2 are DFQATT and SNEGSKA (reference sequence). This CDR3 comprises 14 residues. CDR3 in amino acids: CSAPRTGGRYEQFF. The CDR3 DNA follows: TGCAGTGCCCCACGGACAGGGGGCAGGTATGAGCAGTTCTTC.

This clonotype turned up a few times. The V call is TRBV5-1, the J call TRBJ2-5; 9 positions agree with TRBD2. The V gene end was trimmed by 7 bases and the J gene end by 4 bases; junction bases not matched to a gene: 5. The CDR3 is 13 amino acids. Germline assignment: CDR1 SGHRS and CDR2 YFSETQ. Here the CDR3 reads CASGREGGETQYF. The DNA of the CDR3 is TGCGCCAGCGGGCGGGAGGGCGGAGAGACCCAGTACTTC.

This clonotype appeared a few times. CDR3 residues: CATASGLDTEAFF. CDR3 nucleotides: TGTGCCACCGCTTCGGGCTTGGACACTGAAGCTTTCTTT. This chain joins TRBV15 and TRBJ1-1; the D is unclear. The CDR3 covers 13 residues. Trimming stripped 8 bases from V and 3 bases from J, with 13 bases between. The germline gives CDR1 LNHNV, CDR2 YYDKDF (reference sequence). The complete variable domain, with remaining parts taken from reference TRBV15 and TRBJ1-1, reads DAMVIQNPRYQVTQFGKPVTLSCSQTLNHNVMYWYQQKSSQAPKLLFHYYDKDFNNEADTPDNFQSRRPNTSFCFLDIRSPGLGDTAMYLCATASGLDTEAFFGQGTRLTVV.

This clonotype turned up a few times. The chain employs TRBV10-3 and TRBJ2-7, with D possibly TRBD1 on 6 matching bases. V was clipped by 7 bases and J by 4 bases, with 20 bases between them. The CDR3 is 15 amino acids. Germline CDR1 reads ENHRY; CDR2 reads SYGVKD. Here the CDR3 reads CAIKGVRQSHYEQYV. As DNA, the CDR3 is TGTGCCATCAAGGGGGTTAGACAGTCTCATTACGAGCAGTACGTC.

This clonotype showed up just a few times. In DNA, the CDR3 is TGTGCCAGCAGTGAATCTTCCGGGGAGCAGTACGTC. It yields the protein CASSESSGEQYV. The gene calls are TRBV2 and TRBJ2-7; the D is unclear. Trimming removed 2 bases from V and 7 bases from J, with 9 bases in between. CDR3 length: 12 residues. The germline V gene encodes CDR1 SNHLY and CDR2 FYNNEI.

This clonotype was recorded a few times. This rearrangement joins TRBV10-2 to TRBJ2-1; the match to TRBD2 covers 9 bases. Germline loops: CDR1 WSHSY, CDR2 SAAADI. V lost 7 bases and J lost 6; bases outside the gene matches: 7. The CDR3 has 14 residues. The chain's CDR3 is CASTLAGFLNEQFF. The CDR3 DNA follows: TGCGCCAGCACCCTAGCGGGATTCCTCAATGAGCAGTTCTTC.

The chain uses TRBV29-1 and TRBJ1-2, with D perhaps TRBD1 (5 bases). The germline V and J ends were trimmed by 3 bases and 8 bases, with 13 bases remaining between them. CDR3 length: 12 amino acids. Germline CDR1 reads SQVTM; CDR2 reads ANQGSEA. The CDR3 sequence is CSVDIWGRGYTF. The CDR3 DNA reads TGCAGCGTTGATATTTGGGGCCGGGGCTACACCTTC.

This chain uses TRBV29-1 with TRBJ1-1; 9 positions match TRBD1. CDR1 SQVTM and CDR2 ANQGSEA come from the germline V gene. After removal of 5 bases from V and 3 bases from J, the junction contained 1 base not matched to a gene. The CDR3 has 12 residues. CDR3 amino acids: CSVRQGDTEAFF. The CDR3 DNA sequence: TGCAGCGTTAGACAGGGGGACACTGAAGCTTTCTTT.

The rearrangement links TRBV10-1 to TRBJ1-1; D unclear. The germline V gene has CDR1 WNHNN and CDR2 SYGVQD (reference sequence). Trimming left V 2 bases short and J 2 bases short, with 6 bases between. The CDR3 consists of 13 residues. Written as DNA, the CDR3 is TGCGCCAGCAGTGAGGGGATTAACACTGAAGCTTTCTTT. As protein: CASSEGINTEAFF.

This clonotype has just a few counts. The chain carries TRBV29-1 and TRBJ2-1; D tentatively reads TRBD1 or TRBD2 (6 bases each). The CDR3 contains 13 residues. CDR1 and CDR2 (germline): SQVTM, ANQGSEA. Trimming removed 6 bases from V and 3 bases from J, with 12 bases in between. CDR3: CSVEGGLYNEQFF. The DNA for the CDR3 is TGCAGCGTGGAGGGGGGTCTCTACAATGAGCAGTTCTTC.

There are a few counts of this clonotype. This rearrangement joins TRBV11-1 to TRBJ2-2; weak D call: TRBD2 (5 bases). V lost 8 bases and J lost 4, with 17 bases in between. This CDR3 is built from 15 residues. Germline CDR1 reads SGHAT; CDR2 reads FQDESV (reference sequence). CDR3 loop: CASLGESVVTGELFF. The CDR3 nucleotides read TGTGCCAGCCTCGGGGAGAGTGTAGTCACCGGGGAGCTGTTTTTT.

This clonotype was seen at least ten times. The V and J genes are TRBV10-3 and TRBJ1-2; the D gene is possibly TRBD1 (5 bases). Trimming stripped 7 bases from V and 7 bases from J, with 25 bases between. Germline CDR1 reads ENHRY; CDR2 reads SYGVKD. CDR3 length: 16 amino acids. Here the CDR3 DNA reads TGTGCCATCAACCGGGCAGGGCCCTCTATGTTTGGTGGCTACACCTTC. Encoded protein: CAINRAGPSMFGGYTF.